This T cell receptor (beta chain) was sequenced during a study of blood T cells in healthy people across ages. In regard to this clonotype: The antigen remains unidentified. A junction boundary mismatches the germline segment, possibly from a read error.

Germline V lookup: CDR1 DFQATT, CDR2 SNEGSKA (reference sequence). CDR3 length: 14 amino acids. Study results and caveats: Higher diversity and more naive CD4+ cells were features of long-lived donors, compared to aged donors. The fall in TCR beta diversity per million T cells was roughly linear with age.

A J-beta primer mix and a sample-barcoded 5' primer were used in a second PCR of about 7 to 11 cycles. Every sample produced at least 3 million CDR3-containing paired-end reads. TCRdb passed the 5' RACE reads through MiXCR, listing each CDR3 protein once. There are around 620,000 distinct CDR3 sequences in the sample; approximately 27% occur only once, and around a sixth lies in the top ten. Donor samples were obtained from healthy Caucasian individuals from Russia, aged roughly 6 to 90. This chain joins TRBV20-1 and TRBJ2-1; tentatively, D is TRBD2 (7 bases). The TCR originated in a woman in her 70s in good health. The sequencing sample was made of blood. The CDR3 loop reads CSAQRGGPVDEQLF. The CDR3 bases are TGCAGTGCCCAGAGGGGGGGCCCGGTGGATGAGCAGCTCTTC.